These 27 T cell receptor beta chains were all obtained from the same sample, sequenced in a study of cytomegalovirus exposure and HLA in healthy donors. The data were produced by immunoSEQ multiplex PCR, yet TCRdb's version contains in-frame clones alone and is incomplete. Of some 130,000 clones listed, 70% to 85% are singletons. The sequencing input was PBMCs. These TCRs come from a man aged 25-45 years in good health and CMV-seropositive.

The rearrangement uses TRBV5-8 and TRBJ2-7; the match to TRBD1 covers 7 bases. From germline, CDR1 is SGHTS and CDR2 YDEGEE. CDR3 length: 13 residues. J gave up 5 bases and V 2 bases, and 4 bases lay outside the gene matches. CDR3 sequence: CASSLQGLDEQYF. The CDR3 DNA follows: TGTGCCAGCAGCTTACAGGGGTTGGACGAGCAGTACTTC.

This chain connects TRBV4-1 to TRBJ2-1; D is uncertain. This CDR3 region has 15 residues. Per germline, CDR1 MGHRA and CDR2 YSYEKL. V dropped 4 bases and J dropped 5 bases, with 15 bases sitting between them. The DNA of the CDR3 is TGCGCCAGCAGCCGCCCGGGTGTTCCCAACAATGAGCAGTTCTTC. This translates into CASSRPGVPNNEQFF.

With regard to this clone: One junction end disagrees with the germline gene, perhaps due to a read error. This rearrangement joins TRBV7-3 to TRBJ2-1, with 8 nucleotides matching TRBD2. The CDR3 is 15 residues long. Per germline, CDR1 SGHTA and CDR2 FQGTGA. The CDR3 loop reads CASSLSWTSHNEQFF. The DNA for the CDR3 is TGTGCCAGCAGCTTAAGCTGGACTAGCCACAACGAGCAGTTCTTC.

The chain couples TRBV6-5 to TRBJ2-7; 7 bases fit TRBD1. J lost 3 bases, V lost 8 bases, and 7 bases had no gene match. The CDR3 is 13 residues long. CDR1 MNHEY and CDR2 SVGAGI come from the germline V gene. DNA for the CDR3: TGTGCCAGCGTTTCTCCAGGGGGCTACGAGCAGTACTTC. Its protein product is CASVSPGGYEQYF.

V and J are TRBV29-1 and TRBJ2-1; D possibly corresponds to TRBD1 (6 bases). V shed 4 bases and J shed 5 bases, with 9 bases lying between them. There are 12 residues in the CDR3. The V gene's germline CDR1 is SQVTM and CDR2 ANQGSEA. The CDR3 nucleotides are TGCAGCGTTGCCTGGGACAACAATGAGCAGTTCTTC. This translates into CSVAWDNNEQFF.

The chain has TRBV5-4 and TRBJ2-1, with D uncertain. Germline V lookup: CDR1 SGHNT, CDR2 YYREEE (reference sequence). This CDR3 region has 13 residues. V lost 0 bases, J lost 6 bases, and 7 bases lay in between. The CDR3 here is CASSLGVSNEQFF. CDR3 nucleotides: TGTGCCAGCAGCTTGGGCGTGAGCAATGAGCAGTTCTTC.

This clone occurred a few times. V is TRBV11-2 and J is TRBJ2-4; TRBD1 matches at 7 bases. This CDR3 region has 17 residues. Germline CDR1 reads SGHAT; CDR2 reads FQNNGV. With 4 bases clipped from V and 1 base from J, the junction kept 10 bases outside the gene matches. CDR3 in DNA: TGTGCCAGCAGCTCCAACGACAGGGCGTTGGCCAAAAACATTCAGTACTTC. It codes for CASSSNDRALAKNIQYF.

The V and J genes are TRBV30 and TRBJ2-7; TRBD2 matches 8 bases. Unmatched junction bases numbered 11, after V lost 0 bases and J lost 7 bases. This CDR3 has 15 amino acids. The germline gives CDR1 GTSNPN, CDR2 SVGIG (reference sequence). The CDR3 nucleotides are TGTGCCTGGAGTGTACCGGGTAGCGGGGCTGAGGAGCAGTACTTC. The encoded protein is CAWSVPGSGAEEQYF. Combining the CDR3 with reference TRBV30 and TRBJ2-7 gives the whole variable domain SQTIHQWPATLVQPVGSPLSLECTVEGTSNPNLYWYRQAAGRGLQLLFYSVGIGQISSEVPQNLSASRPQDRQFILSSKKLLLSDSGFYLCAWSVPGSGAEEQYFGPGTRLTVT.

The rearrangement links TRBV4-1 to TRBJ2-1, with TRBD2 as a possible D gene (6 bases). The CDR3 covers 16 residues. Germline CDR1 MGHRA, CDR2 YSYEKL. Trimming removed 2 bases from V and 0 bases from J, with 11 bases in between. The CDR3 here is CASSQLGTFSYNEQFF. The CDR3 nucleotides are TGCGCCAGCAGCCAACTTGGGACTTTCTCCTACAATGAGCAGTTCTTC.

The chain joins TRBV7-8 to TRBJ1-5, with 8 bases identical to TRBD1. The V gene end was trimmed by 4 bases and the J gene end by 5 bases; junction bases not matched to a gene: 4. This CDR3 is built from 14 residues. Germline CDR1 SGHVS, CDR2 FQNEAQ. CDR3 in DNA: TGTGCCAGCAGCTCTGTGACAGGGGATCAGCCCCAGCATTTT. Amino acid sequence: CASSSVTGDQPQHF.

The CDR3 here is CASSSGGTGSEKLFF. DNA for the CDR3: TGTGCCAGCAGTTCCGGGGGAACGGGGAGTGAAAAACTGTTTTTT. The rearrangement joins TRBV5-4 to TRBJ1-4; perhaps TRBD1 as D (5 bases). CDR3 length: 15 amino acids. V was trimmed by 5 bases and J by 7 bases, leaving 18 bases between them. In germline, CDR1 is SGHNT, CDR2 YYREEE (reference sequence). The full variable domain, with the rest looked up from reference TRBV5-4 and TRBJ1-4, is ETGVTQSPTHLIKTRGQQVTLRCSSQSGHNTVSWYQQALGQGPQFIFQYYREEENGRGNFPPRFSGLQFPNYSSELNVNALELDDSALYLCASSSGGTGSEKLFFGSGTQLSVL.

This sequence joins TRBV7-2 and TRBJ2-7, with no clear D. Germline CDR1 SGHTA, CDR2 FQGNSA. The ends were cut back, 0 bases at V and 2 bases at J, with 11 bases in the middle. This CDR3 has 15 amino acids. The CDR3 region is CASSLAPGFAYEQYF. The CDR3, as DNA: TGTGCCAGCAGCTTAGCCCCCGGTTTCGCCTACGAGCAGTACTTC.

The rearrangement links TRBV10-3 to TRBJ2-1; 10 positions match TRBD2. Germline V gene data show CDR1 as ENHRY and CDR2 as SYGVKD. The CDR3 length is 15 residues. Losses at the gene ends were 4 bases for V and 2 bases for J; bases not matched to a gene: 2. In DNA, the CDR3 is TGTGCCATCAGTGCTGGACTAGCGGCCTACAATGAGCAGTTCTTC. It codes for CAISAGLAAYNEQFF.

This sequence joins TRBV5-6 and TRBJ1-4, with a weak D call TRBD1 (6 bases). V lost 3 bases, J lost 4 bases, and 13 bases lay in between. CDR3 length equals 15 residues. CDR1 is SGHDT and CDR2 is YYEEEE in the germline V gene. The CDR3 sequence: CASSYRTAYNEKLFF. The CDR3 DNA reads TGTGCCAGCAGCTATAGGACAGCATATAATGAAAAACTGTTTTTT.

J is TRBJ1-2 and V is TRBV5-1, with 7 nucleotides matching TRBD1. V shed 4 bases, J shed 5 bases, and the junction held 14 bases outside the gene matches. CDR1 is SGHRS and CDR2 is YFSETQ in the germline V gene. The CDR3 is 16 amino acids. DNA of the CDR3: TGCGCCAGCAGCCAAGAACCGGGACAGCAACTTTATGGCTACACCTTC. It yields the protein CASSQEPGQQLYGYTF.

This clone has just one count. This CDR3 reads CASRAEETQYF. Here the CDR3 DNA reads TGTGCCAGCAGGGCCGAAGAGACCCAGTACTTC. This chain connects TRBV6-5 to TRBJ2-5; no clear D. Germline loops: CDR1 MNHEY, CDR2 SVGAGI. V lost 6 bases and J 3 bases, leaving 5 bases between the germline ends. The CDR3 totals 11 residues.

The chain carries TRBV2 and TRBJ2-3; a weak D match, TRBD1 (5 bases). Germline lookup yields CDR1 SNHLY and CDR2 FYNNEI. The CDR3 is made up of 14 amino acids. Trimming removed 7 bases at V and 0 bases at J, with 11 bases between. The CDR3 region has the DNA TGTGCCAGCAATGATAGGGGAAGCACAGATACGCAGTATTTT. This codes for CASNDRGSTDTQYF.

The chain joins TRBV19 to TRBJ2-1; 9 bases are a match to TRBD2. CDR1 and CDR2 from the germline V gene are LNHDA and SQIVND (reference sequence). V trimming: 2 bases; J trimming: 8 bases; junction bases outside the gene matches: 7. The CDR3 length is 15 residues. CDR3 in DNA: TGTGCCAGTAGTATATGGGCGGGAGGGCTCGATGAGCAGTTCTTC. Translated, it gives CASSIWAGGLDEQFF.

The V gene is TRBV6-1, the J gene TRBJ2-5; 11 nucleotides align to TRBD1. Germline V gene lookup returns CDR1 MNHNS and CDR2 SASEGT. The CDR3 is 17 residues long. Losses at the gene ends were 3 bases for V and 5 bases for J; bases not matched to a gene: 11. The CDR3 protein is CASSDGQGARDGETQYF. CDR3 DNA sequence: TGTGCCAGCAGTGACGGACAGGGGGCGAGGGACGGGGAGACCCAGTACTTC.

The CDR3 DNA follows: TGTGCCAGCAGCCAAGCCAGCGTGAACACTGAAGCTTTCTTT. Translation: CASSQASVNTEAFF. The rearrangement links TRBV14 to TRBJ1-1; D call uncertain. Germline V gene sequence: CDR1 SGHDN, CDR2 FVKESK. The V gene lost 1 base and the J gene lost 0 bases, with 6 bases spanning the gap. The CDR3 has 14 amino acids.

This chain joins TRBV28 and TRBJ2-1, with TRBD2 as a possible D gene (6 bases). Germline CDR1 and CDR2: MDHEN and SYDVKM. Trimming took off 2 bases at V and 0 bases at J, with 8 bases between the two ends. The CDR3 is 15 amino acids. The CDR3 DNA is TGTGCCAGCAGTTTAACGGGGGACTCCTACAATGAGCAGTTCTTC. It translates to CASSLTGDSYNEQFF.

The chain joins TRBV15 to TRBJ1-1; a weak D match, TRBD1 (6 bases). The CDR3 length is 15 residues. V lost 3 bases and J 4 bases, leaving 15 bases between the germline ends. The germline gives CDR1 LNHNV, CDR2 YYDKDF (reference sequence). The CDR3: CATSRGGQGSTEAFF. The CDR3 DNA sequence: TGTGCCACCAGCAGGGGGGGGCAGGGAAGCACTGAAGCTTTCTTT.

The chain carries TRBV19 and TRBJ1-1; unclear D gene. There are 14 residues in the CDR3. Per germline, CDR1 LNHDA and CDR2 SQIVND (reference sequence). V gave up 4 bases and J gave up 4 bases, with 13 bases separating them. This CDR3 reads CASSTPALATEAFF. For the CDR3, the DNA is TGTGCCAGTAGTACCCCCGCCTTGGCCACTGAAGCTTTCTTT.

This clone was seen just once. The gene calls are TRBV4-2 and TRBJ1-2; no definite D call. The V gene's germline CDR1 is LGHNA and CDR2 YNFKEQ. Between the trimmed V and J ends, which lost 2 bases and 0 bases, there was a span of 7 bases. This CDR3 has 14 residues. The CDR3 reads CASSQYSANYGYTF. The DNA for the CDR3 is TGTGCCAGCAGCCAATATAGCGCTAACTATGGCTACACCTTC.

The J gene is TRBJ2-3, the V gene TRBV25-1, with TRBD1 matching over 7 bases. Germline V CDR1 and CDR2: MGHDK, SYGVNS. The CDR3 consists of 14 residues. J gave up 4 bases and V 7 bases, and 8 bases lay outside the gene matches. The CDR3 sequence: CASTRQGVSDTQYF. The CDR3 nucleotides read TGTGCCAGCACTCGGCAGGGGGTATCAGATACGCAGTATTTT.

V gene TRBV7-3 combines with J gene TRBJ2-3; D may be TRBD2 (6 bases). Germline loops: CDR1 SGHTA, CDR2 FQGTGA. This CDR3 contains 16 residues. V lost 5 bases to trimming and J lost 5 bases, with 20 bases between them. In DNA form, the CDR3 reads TGTGCCAGCAGCCAGACTAGAGGAGGGGCTGGAGATACGCAGTATTTT. It codes for CASSQTRGGAGDTQYF.

The chain joins TRBV7-9 to TRBJ1-1; D unresolved. Per germline, CDR1 SEHNR and CDR2 FQNEAQ (reference sequence). The CDR3 runs to 13 residues. The V gene lost 0 bases and the J gene lost 4 bases, with 6 bases spanning the gap. The CDR3 reads CASSLARITEAFF. For the CDR3, the DNA is TGTGCCAGCAGCTTAGCTAGAATCACTGAAGCTTTCTTT.